This is a list of T cell receptor beta chains from one sample in a study of OX40 agonist ivuxolimab in advanced cancers. This table comes from immunoSEQ multiplex PCR, and its TCRdb copy is limited to in-frame clones, with some not included. The table has 35,000 to 50,000 clones, around 89% seen once; the top ten hold over 0.55%. The material was CD4+ or CD8+ T cells sorted from blood, obtained in a trial of the OX40 agonist ivuxolimab. All receptors come from an adult with an advanced solid tumor such as melanoma, head and neck, liver or kidney cancer. Each CDR3 is given with its conserved first and last residue. D genes are given only for firm matches. Size values are once, few and many counts, or a class for expanded clones, and some rows have none.

J gene	clone size	V gene	D gene	CDR3 protein	CDR3 DNA
TRBJ2-2	.	TRBV4-3	TRBD1	CASSQPAGTGGAGELFF	TGCGCCAGCAGCCAACCTGCCGGGACAGGAGGGGCCGGGGAGCTGTTTTTT
TRBJ1-1	once	TRBV5-6	.	CASSLFLTGTEAFF	TGTGCCAGCAGCTTGTTCCTGACGGGCACTGAAGCTTTCTTT
TRBJ2-1	.	TRBV10-3	.	CAISFGGYNEQFF	TGTGCCATCAGTTTCGGGGGCTACAATGAGCAGTTCTTC
TRBJ2-7	.	TRBV9	TRBD2	CASSQGGYSYEQYF	TGTGCCAGCAGCCAGGGAGGGTACTCCTACGAGCAGTACTTC
TRBJ1-1	once	TRBV2	.	CASSLGPDTEAFF	TGTGCCAGCAGTTTGGGACCCGACACTGAAGCTTTCTTT
TRBJ2-7	.	TRBV5-1	TRBD1	CASSRIGAGTGYEQYF	TGCGCCAGCAGCCGGATAGGTGCCGGGACAGGCTACGAGCAGTACTTC
TRBJ1-6	once	TRBV4-1	.	CASSQVGQRDSPLHF	TGCGCCAGCAGCCAAGTGGGGCAGAGGGATTCACCCCTCCACTTT
TRBJ2-7	.	TRBV6-1	.	CASSVNPDTYEQYF	TGTGCCAGCAGTGTCAATCCGGATACCTACGAGCAGTACTTC
TRBJ1-5	.	TRBV6-1	.	CASSGQAPGDNQPQHF	TGTGCCAGCAGTGGACAGGCACCCGGGGATAATCAGCCCCAGCATTTT
TRBJ2-1	.	TRBV28	.	CASTRLSLRGEQFF	TGTGCCAGCACCCGATTAAGTCTACGGGGTGAGCAGTTCTTC
TRBJ2-4	.	TRBV28	.	CASWGADKHIQYF	TGTGCCAGCTGGGGGGCAGACAAACACATTCAGTACTTC
TRBJ1-4	.	TRBV7-8	.	CASSDHFATNEKLFF	TGTGCCAGCAGCGATCACTTTGCAACTAATGAAAAACTGTTTTTT